This TCR beta chain was retrieved from a study of OX40 agonist ivuxolimab in advanced cancers. General study findings and limits: Both CD4+ and CD8+ T cell populations in blood had undergone clonal expansion by week 6 at 0.1 to 3.0 mg/kg.

The data were produced by immunoSEQ multiplex PCR, yet TCRdb's version contains in-frame clones alone and is incomplete. The repertoire includes about 78,000 clones, around nine tenths of them detected once, and around 2.8% sits in the top ten. Details on this clone: As yet, its antigen is unknown.

A history of autoimmune disease or systemic immunosuppression excluded patients. Baseline, cycle 4 day 1, and cycle 7 day 1 were the blood sampling points. This CDR3 region has 13 residues. The germline gives CDR1 LNHNV, CDR2 YYDKDF (reference sequence). With 8 bases clipped from V and 8 bases from J, the junction kept 5 bases outside the gene matches. Material: CD4+ or CD8+ T cells sorted from blood, obtained in a trial of the OX40 agonist ivuxolimab. The genes are TRBV15 and TRBJ2-1, with 11 bases lining up with TRBD1. The clonotype originates from an adult with an advanced solid tumor such as melanoma, head and neck, liver or kidney cancer. CDR3 bases: TGTGCCACCGGGACAGGGGGTGTCTATGAGCAGTTCTTC. Its protein product is CATGTGGVYEQFF.